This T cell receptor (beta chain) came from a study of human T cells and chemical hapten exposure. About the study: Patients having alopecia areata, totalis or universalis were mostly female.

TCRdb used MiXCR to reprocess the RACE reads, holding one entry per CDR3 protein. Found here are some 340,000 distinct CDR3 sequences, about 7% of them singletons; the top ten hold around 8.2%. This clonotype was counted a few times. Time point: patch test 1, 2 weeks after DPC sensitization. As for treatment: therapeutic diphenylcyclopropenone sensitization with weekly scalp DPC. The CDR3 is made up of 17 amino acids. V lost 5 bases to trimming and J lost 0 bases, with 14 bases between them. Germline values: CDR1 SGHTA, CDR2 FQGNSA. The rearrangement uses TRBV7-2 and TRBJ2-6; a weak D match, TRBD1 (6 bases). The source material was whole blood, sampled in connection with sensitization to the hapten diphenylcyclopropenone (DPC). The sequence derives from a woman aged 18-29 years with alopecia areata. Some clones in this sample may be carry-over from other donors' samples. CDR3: CASSPGHSVSGANVLTF. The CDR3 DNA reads TGTGCCAGCAGCCCGGGACACTCCGTCTCTGGGGCCAACGTCCTGACTTTC.